This T cell receptor (beta chain) was documented in a study of blood T cell repertoires in COVID-19. CDR3 length equals 12 residues. Germline assignment: CDR1 LGHDT and CDR2 YNNKEL (reference sequence). Trimming took off 1 base at V and 5 bases at J, with 5 bases between the two ends. The table came from immunoSEQ multiplex PCR; TCRdb's copy has only in-frame clones and leaves some out. This table holds tens of thousands of clones, about nine tenths found once. This clone is a singleton in its sample. The receptor was derived from a man in his fifties with active or convalescent COVID-19. Sequencing was carried out using peripheral blood. J is TRBJ2-5 and V is TRBV3-1 (or the pseudogene TRBV3-2); D is undetermined. The chain's CDR3 is CASSQVVETQYF. The CDR3 bases are TGTGCCAGCAGCCAAGTAGTCGAGACCCAGTACTTC.